Presented here are 6 T cell receptor beta chains from one specimen sequenced in a study of T cells in Graves' hyperthyroidism and ophthalmopathy. The investigators amplified TCR beta CDR3 regions from RNA transcripts. Researchers ran a first-round RT-PCR on the TCR CDR3 using the HTBI primer set. Using its own MiXCR run on the multiplex PCR reads, TCRdb lists one record per CDR3 protein. The table lists 600,000 to 750,000 distinct CDR3 sequences, 17% of them singletons. The sequenced sample consisted of blood. The origin of the receptors is a man aged 45-60 years with Graves' hyperthyroidism.

This clonotype showed up just once. A much bigger clone sits one base away, suggesting this may be a read error. The gene calls are TRBV12-3 or TRBV12-4 and TRBJ1-2; 11 bases agree with TRBD1. Trimming took 2 bases from V and 4 from J; bases not matched to a gene: 6. The CDR3 is made up of 16 amino acids. CDR3 nucleotides: TGTGCCAGCAGTTTAACTCGGACAGGGGGCGTCTATGGCTACACCTTC. It is translated as CASSLTRTGGVYGYTF.

Turning to this clonotype: Possible read error: a much larger clone is one base away. The CDR3 region has the DNA TGTGTCAGCAGCAAGGGACTGCCCAATGAGCAGTTCTTC. Amino acids: CVSSKGLPNEQFF. The rearrangement joins TRBV7-3 to TRBJ2-1; D is perhaps TRBD2 (6 bases). The CDR3 sequence is 13 residues long. Germline V gene sequence: CDR1 SGHTA, CDR2 FQGTGA.

Ten or more counts support this clonotype. The chain couples TRBV11-2 to TRBJ2-7, with 8 bases that match TRBD2. The J segment lost 4 bases and the V segment lost 4 bases, leaving 6 bases of the junction unmatched. The germline gives CDR1 SGHAT, CDR2 FQNNGV. The CDR3 loop spans 14 amino acids. CDR3 protein: CASSSGLDQYEQYF. In nucleotides, the CDR3 is TGTGCCAGCAGCTCGGGACTAGACCAGTACGAGCAGTACTTC.

The rearrangement links TRBV4-1 to TRBJ2-1, with unresolved D. The CDR3 spans 12 residues. The ends were cut back, 3 bases at V and 10 bases at J, with 10 bases in the middle. Germline values: CDR1 MGHRA, CDR2 YSYEKL. The CDR3 DNA reads TGCGCCAGCAGCCACCCCTTACAGGAGCAGTTCTTC. It encodes CASSHPLQEQFF.

This clonotype was counted many times. This chain joins TRBV27 and TRBJ2-7; TRBD1 agrees at 10 bases. V lost 8 bases and J lost 5; bases outside the gene matches: 9. Germline V gene data show CDR1 as MNHEY and CDR2 as SMNVEV (reference sequence). The CDR3 is 14 residues long. The CDR3, as DNA: TGTGCCAGCCGAACCCAGGGACAGGGGAACGAGCAGTACTTC. This codes for CASRTQGQGNEQYF.

The rearrangement uses TRBV20-1 and TRBJ2-7; 8 bases agree with TRBD1. This CDR3 is 15 amino acids long. V gave up 2 bases and J gave up 7 bases; unmatched junction bases: 13. The germline CDR1 and CDR2 sequences are DFQATT and SNEGSKA (reference sequence). CDR3 sequence (DNA): TGCAGTGCTAGATCAGGCAGGGGGCAACAGAGGGAGCAGTACTTC. Translation gives CSARSGRGQQREQYF.